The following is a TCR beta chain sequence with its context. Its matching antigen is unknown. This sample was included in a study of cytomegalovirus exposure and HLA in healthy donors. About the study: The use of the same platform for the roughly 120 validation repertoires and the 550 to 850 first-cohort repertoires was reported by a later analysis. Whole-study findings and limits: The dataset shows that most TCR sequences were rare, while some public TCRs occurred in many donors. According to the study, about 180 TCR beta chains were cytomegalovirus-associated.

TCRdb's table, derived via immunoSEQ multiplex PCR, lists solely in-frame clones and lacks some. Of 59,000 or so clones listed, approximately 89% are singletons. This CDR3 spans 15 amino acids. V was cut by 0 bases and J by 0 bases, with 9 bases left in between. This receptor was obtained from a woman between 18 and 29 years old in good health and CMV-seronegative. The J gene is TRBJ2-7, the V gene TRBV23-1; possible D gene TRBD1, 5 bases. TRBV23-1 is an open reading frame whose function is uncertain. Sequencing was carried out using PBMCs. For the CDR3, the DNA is TGCGCCAGCAGTCAATCGACAGACCGCTCCTACGAGCAGTACTTC. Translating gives CASSQSTDRSYEQYF.